The 10 T cell receptor beta chains below were found in one sample sequenced in a study of T cell changes during pregnancy in multiple sclerosis. Assay used: immunoSEQ multiplex PCR; TCRdb lists only in-frame clones, some missing. The table includes more than 80,000 clones, 92% detected once. This material consisted of peripheral blood, taken in the first trimester of pregnancy. The receptors here all came from a female donor with multiple sclerosis, enrolled in a pregnancy study.

V and J are TRBV2 and TRBJ2-7, with D possibly TRBD2 on 5 matching bases. Trimming took off 10 bases at V and 1 base at J, with 20 bases between the two ends. Germline V lookup: CDR1 SNHLY, CDR2 FYNNEI. This CDR3 has 15 residues. The CDR3 reads CAIGHRGSRSYEQYF. As DNA, the CDR3 is TGTGCCATCGGCCACCGGGGATCGAGGTCCTACGAGCAGTACTTC.

This chain connects TRBV5-1 to TRBJ2-1; 10 nucleotides agree with TRBD2. Germline trimming cut 4 bases from V and 8 bases from J; bases unmatched to any gene: 9. CDR1 SGHRS and CDR2 YFSETQ come from the germline V gene. The CDR3 contains 15 residues. For the CDR3, the DNA is TGCGCCAGCAGCCCCGGGACTAGCGCGAAGGATGAGCAGTTCTTC. Its translation: CASSPGTSAKDEQFF.

This sequence joins TRBV5-6 and TRBJ2-7, with 10 bases fitting TRBD2. CDR1 and CDR2 from the germline V gene are SGHDT and YYEEEE. This CDR3 spans 19 amino acids. With V trimmed by 0 bases and J by 0 bases, 12 bases remained unmatched. The CDR3 reads CASSLVSPFSGRSSYEQYF. Here the CDR3 DNA reads TGTGCCAGCAGCTTGGTCTCCCCGTTTAGCGGGAGGAGCTCCTACGAGCAGTACTTC.

The chain employs TRBV6-6 and TRBJ2-3, with 9 positions matching TRBD1. CDR3 length: 15 residues. CDR1 MNHNY and CDR2 SVGAGI come from the germline V gene (reference sequence). The junction had 6 bases not matched to a gene; V was cut back by 8 bases and J by 0 bases. CDR3 in DNA: TGTGCCAGCGGTACAGGGGGCCGAAGCACAGATACGCAGTATTTT. It codes for CASGTGGRSTDTQYF.

This chain joins TRBV5-1 and TRBJ2-5, with 14 bases matching TRBD2. J gave up 5 bases and V 3 bases, and 6 bases lay outside the gene matches. The CDR3 sequence is 16 residues long. Germline-derived CDR1 and CDR2 are SGHRS and YFSETQ. The CDR3, as DNA: TGCGCCAGCAGCTCTTCGACTAGCGGGAGGGGGGAGACCCAGTACTTC. Its protein is CASSSSTSGRGETQYF.

The chain uses TRBV5-6 and TRBJ2-3, with 8 bases matching TRBD2. After removal of 0 bases from V and 0 bases from J, the junction contained 6 bases not matched to a gene. Germline CDR1 SGHDT, CDR2 YYEEEE. The CDR3 has 17 amino acids. DNA of the CDR3: TGTGCCAGCAGCTTGGATGGGCGGGAGGCTAGCACAGATACGCAGTATTTT. This codes for CASSLDGREASTDTQYF. Combining the CDR3 with reference TRBV5-6 and TRBJ2-3 gives the whole variable domain DAGVTQSPTHLIKTRGQQVTLRCSPKSGHDTVSWYQQALGQGPQFIFQYYEEEERQRGNFPDRFSGHQFPNYSSELNVNALLLGDSALYLCASSLDGREASTDTQYFGPGTRLTVL.

The CDR3 reads CASSRHYGYTF. CDR3 sequence (DNA): TGTGCCAGTAGTAGGCACTATGGCTACACCTTC. The rearrangement joins TRBV19 to TRBJ1-2; D is undetermined. The V end lost 4 bases, the J end lost 3 bases, and 3 bases lay between the germline ends. Germline values: CDR1 LNHDA, CDR2 SQIVND (reference sequence). This CDR3 contains 11 residues.

V and J are TRBV11-2 and TRBJ2-7; unclear D gene. Trimming pared 0 bases from V and 1 base from J, leaving 4 bases between. Germline CDR1 reads SGHAT; CDR2 reads FQNNGV. This CDR3 spans 13 amino acids. CDR3 bases: TGTGCCAGCAGCTTAGACAGTTCCTACGAGCAGTACTTC. Amino acid sequence: CASSLDSSYEQYF.

This clone appeared a single time. The chain couples TRBV5-1 to TRBJ1-2, with 9 bases aligning to TRBD1. This CDR3 comprises 16 residues. Germline CDR1 reads SGHRS; CDR2 reads YFSETQ. J gave up 0 bases and V 0 bases, and 3 bases lay outside the gene matches. CDR3 region: CASSLGDRVPNYGYTF. The CDR3 nucleotides are TGCGCCAGCAGCTTGGGGGACAGGGTGCCTAACTATGGCTACACCTTC.

This clone was seen only a few times. This chain joins TRBV10-3 and TRBJ2-7; tentative D call: TRBD1 (6 bases). Trimming cost V 2 bases and J 4 bases, with 18 bases left between them. Germline V lookup: CDR1 ENHRY, CDR2 SYGVKD. This CDR3 spans 16 amino acids. CDR3 nucleotides: TGTGCCATCAGTGAGCGTGGGCAGGGGACGAGTTACGAGCAGTACTTC. As protein: CAISERGQGTSYEQYF.